These T cell receptor beta chains were read from a single sample in a study of cytomegalovirus exposure and HLA in healthy donors. Using immunoSEQ multiplex PCR, the repertoire was profiled, and TCRdb retains in-frame clones only, with some absent. The sample holds about 200,000 clones, around 77% seen once. Sequencing was performed on PBMCs. Source of these receptors: a man aged 30 to 45 in good health and CMV-seronegative. Both conserved end residues are part of each CDR3. A D gene is named only where the DNA matches it firmly. Expanded clones are given a class, and other clones once, few, many or no size at all.

>TRBD2|18|TRBV11-3|TRBJ2-1|NA
CASSVRGTSGRAYDEQFF
TGTGCCAGCAGCGTAAGGGGGACTAGCGGGAGGGCTTATGATGAGCAGTTCTTC
>NA|14|TRBV29-1|TRBJ2-1|NA
CSVDAGDPGNEQFF
TGCAGCGTTGATGCAGGGGATCCGGGCAATGAGCAGTTCTTC
>NA|16|TRBV11-2|TRBJ1-1|NA
CASSSIGQLMNTEAFF
TGTGCCAGCAGCTCGATCGGACAGCTCATGAACACTGAAGCTTTCTTT
>TRBD1|15|TRBV6-4|TRBJ2-3|NA
CASSDSGQGTDTQYF
TGTGCCAGCAGTGACTCGGGACAGGGCACAGATACGCAGTATTTT
>NA|13|TRBV6-5|TRBJ1-1|NA
CASSLRSNTEAFF
TGTGCCAGCAGTCTCCGTTCGAACACTGAAGCTTTCTTT
>NA|14|TRBV7-9|TRBJ1-2|few
CASSLGWQNYGYTF
TGTGCCAGCAGCTTAGGCTGGCAGAACTATGGCTACACCTTC
>NA|13|TRBV7-9|TRBJ2-7|NA
CASSRDIPYEQYF
TGTGCCAGCAGCCGGGACATCCCCTACGAGCAGTACTTC
>NA|15|TRBV7-9|TRBJ1-1|few
CASSPGGRGVYEAFF
TGTGCCAGCAGCCCTGGGGGCAGGGGCGTTTACGAAGCTTTCTTT
>TRBD1|15|TRBV15|TRBJ2-1|NA
CATNPGQGIYNEQFF
TGTGCCACCAACCCGGGACAGGGAATCTACAATGAGCAGTTCTTC
>TRBD2|16|TRBV5-1|TRBJ2-7|NA
CASSRIGLAENYEQYF
TGCGCCAGCAGCCGGATTGGACTAGCGGAGAACTACGAGCAGTACTTC
>NA|14|TRBV4-1|TRBJ2-7|NA
CASSQALFVGEQYF
TGCGCCAGCAGCCAAGCCCTCTTTGTCGGCGAGCAGTACTTC
>NA|16|TRBV28|TRBJ1-1|NA
CASSLLETGVDTEAFF
TGTGCCAGCAGTTTATTGGAGACAGGAGTTGACACTGAAGCTTTCTTT
>NA|15|TRBV6-5|TRBJ2-7|NA
CASSYSSRSSYEQYF
TGTGCCAGCAGTTACTCAAGCCGTTCCTCCTACGAGCAGTACTTC
>NA|13|TRBV29-1|TRBJ2-5|NA
CSVAPTGGETQYF
TGCAGCGTTGCCCCAACAGGTGGTGAGACCCAGTACTTC
>NA|13|TRBV6-4|TRBJ1-5|NA
CASSEVGGSPQHF
TGTGCCAGCAGTGAAGTTGGGGGGTCGCCCCAGCATTTT
>TRBD1|14|TRBV19|TRBJ2-7|NA
CASSILGGSYEQYF
TGTGCCAGTAGTATCTTAGGGGGCTCGTACGAGCAGTACTTC
>NA|15|TRBV7-2|TRBJ2-5|NA
CASSPPAGGKETQYF
TGTGCCAGCAGTCCCCCAGCTGGCGGGAAAGAGACCCAGTACTTC
>NA|15|TRBV6-1|TRBJ2-2|few
CASREQGTSTGELFF
TGTGCCAGCAGGGAACAGGGAACGTCCACCGGGGAGCTGTTTTTT
>TRBD1|16|TRBV5-1|TRBJ2-1|NA
CASSLNGQAIYNEQFF
TGCGCCAGCAGCCTGAACGGACAGGCCATTTACAATGAGCAGTTCTTC
>TRBD2|14|TRBV6-6|TRBJ2-5|NA
CASSRGLAGETQYF
TGTGCCAGCAGCCGAGGACTAGCTGGGGAGACCCAGTACTTC
>NA|13|TRBV29-1|TRBJ1-5|NA
CSVTESSNQPQHF
TGCAGCGTTACAGAGAGTAGCAATCAGCCCCAGCATTTT
>NA|15|TRBV19|TRBJ2-3|NA
CASSIRHSSKDRQYF
TGTGCCAGTAGTATTCGTCACAGTTCTAAGGATAGGCAGTATTTT
>NA|15|TRBV5-1|TRBJ1-4|once
CASSSVGGASEKLFF
TGCGCCAGCAGCTCGGTTGGGGGCGCGAGTGAAAAACTGTTTTTT
>NA|14|TRBV9|TRBJ1-2|NA
CASSSGEGTYGYTF
TGTGCCAGCAGTTCGGGGGAGGGGACCTATGGCTACACCTTC
>TRBD1|16|TRBV5-1|TRBJ2-2|few
CASSYSGTGGTGELFF
TGCGCCAGCAGCTATTCCGGGACAGGGGGCACCGGGGAGCTGTTTTTT
>TRBD2|15|TRBV6-1|TRBJ2-1|NA
CASRPGTSGYNEQFF
TGTGCCAGCAGACCCGGGACTAGCGGCTACAATGAGCAGTTCTTC
>NA|15|TRBV5-1|TRBJ1-2|NA
CASSTASGMGYGYTF
TGCGCCAGCAGCACCGCTTCGGGGATGGGCTATGGCTACACCTTC
>TRBD1|16|TRBV11-2|TRBJ1-3|NA
CASSPERGLSGNTIYF
TGTGCCAGCAGCCCAGAAAGGGGGCTTTCGGGAAACACCATATATTTT
>NA|17|TRBV10-3|TRBJ2-2|NA
CAISERGGTLSAGELFF
TGTGCCATCAGTGAGCGTGGAGGAACTTTGTCCGCCGGGGAGCTGTTTTTT
>NA|14|TRBV6-5|TRBJ2-7|NA
CASSSLKGSLVQYF
TGTGCCAGCAGTTCCCTAAAAGGGAGCTTGGTGCAGTACTTC
>TRBD2|13|TRBV28|TRBJ2-3|NA
CASELAVTDTQYF
TGTGCCAGCGAGCTAGCGGTGACAGATACGCAGTATTTT
>TRBD1|15|TRBV7-8|TRBJ1-1|few
CASSSYGTANTEAFF
TGTGCCAGCAGCTCATACGGGACAGCCAACACTGAAGCTTTCTTT
>NA|12|TRBV5-1|TRBJ2-7|NA
CASSLEGDEQYF
TGCGCCAGCAGCTTGGAAGGGGATGAGCAGTACTTC
>TRBD2|16|TRBV4-1|TRBJ2-1|NA
CASSQGVSGRFNEQFF
TGCGCCAGCAGCCAAGGGGTTAGCGGGAGATTTAATGAGCAGTTCTTC
>NA|15|TRBV5-4|TRBJ2-6|few
CASARATSGANVLTF
TGTGCCAGCGCGAGGGCCACCTCTGGGGCCAACGTCCTGACTTTC
>NA|15|TRBV7-9|TRBJ2-5|NA
CASSLERQPQETQYF
TGTGCCAGCAGCTTAGAGCGACAGCCCCAAGAGACCCAGTACTTC
>NA|14|TRBV5-1|TRBJ2-5|NA
CASSLELARETQYF
TGCGCCAGCAGCTTGGAGCTAGCCAGAGAGACCCAGTACTTC
>TRBD1|14|TRBV6-1|TRBJ2-7|NA
CASSEGSKTGTENF
TGTGCCAGCAGTGAAGGGTCGAAGACCGGGACAGAGAACTTC
>TRBD2|17|TRBV5-1|TRBJ2-3|NA
CASSLRSSSGGPDTQYF
TGCGCCAGCAGCTTGCGGTCGTCTAGCGGGGGTCCAGATACGCAGTATTTT
>TRBD2|16|TRBV11-2|TRBJ2-1|NA
CASSFGLAGDYNEQFF
TGTGCCAGCAGCTTTGGACTAGCGGGAGACTACAATGAGCAGTTCTTC
>NA|15|TRBV19|TRBJ1-5|NA
CASNTGEYSNQPQHF
TGTGCCAGTAACACCGGGGAGTATAGCAATCAGCCCCAGCATTTT
>TRBD1|12|TRBV28|TRBJ1-2|NA
CASMGTVYGYTF
TGTGCCAGCATGGGGACAGTCTATGGCTACACCTTC